The source of this T cell receptor beta chain is a study of T cells after yellow fever vaccination. Germline V gene lookup returns CDR1 DFQATT and CDR2 SNEGSKA (reference sequence). The CDR3 totals 11 residues. The V end was cut by 4 bases, the J end by 3 bases, with 5 bases between. TCRdb reanalysed the 5' RACE reads using MiXCR and keeps one entry per CDR3 protein. The sample lists fewer than 400,000 distinct CDR3 sequences, roughly 10% occurring once. Sequencing was performed on CD4+ T cells sorted from PBMCs, taken 45 days after the yellow fever booster vaccination. This clonotype originated in a man aged 18 to 30 who received the YFV17D yellow fever vaccine. The genes are TRBV20-1 and TRBJ2-3; D unclear. The CDR3 region has the DNA TGCAGTGCTATTGCTACAGATACGCAGTATTTT. This translates into CSAIATDTQYF.